This T cell receptor (beta chain) is from a study of cytomegalovirus exposure and HLA in healthy donors. The CDR3 length is 15 residues. Trimming cost V 2 bases and J 4 bases; bases outside gene matches: 10. Germline values: CDR1 GTSNPN, CDR2 SVGIG (reference sequence). The PCR ran on 60 Vbeta and 13 Jbeta primers. Profiled with immunoSEQ multiplex PCR; TCRdb holds only in-frame clones, not every one. The sample has 150,000 to 200,000 clones; approximately 70% are singletons. Nominally healthy donors provided the samples, though records likely missed some immune exposures. The sequenced material came from PBMCs. The sequence was collected from a man aged 40-55 years in good health and CMV-seropositive. The chain couples TRBV30 to TRBJ1-1, with 7 bases lining up with TRBD1. The CDR3 reads CAWSIPGQWVTEAFF. The CDR3 bases are TGTGCCTGGAGTATCCCGGGACAGTGGGTCACTGAAGCTTTCTTT.